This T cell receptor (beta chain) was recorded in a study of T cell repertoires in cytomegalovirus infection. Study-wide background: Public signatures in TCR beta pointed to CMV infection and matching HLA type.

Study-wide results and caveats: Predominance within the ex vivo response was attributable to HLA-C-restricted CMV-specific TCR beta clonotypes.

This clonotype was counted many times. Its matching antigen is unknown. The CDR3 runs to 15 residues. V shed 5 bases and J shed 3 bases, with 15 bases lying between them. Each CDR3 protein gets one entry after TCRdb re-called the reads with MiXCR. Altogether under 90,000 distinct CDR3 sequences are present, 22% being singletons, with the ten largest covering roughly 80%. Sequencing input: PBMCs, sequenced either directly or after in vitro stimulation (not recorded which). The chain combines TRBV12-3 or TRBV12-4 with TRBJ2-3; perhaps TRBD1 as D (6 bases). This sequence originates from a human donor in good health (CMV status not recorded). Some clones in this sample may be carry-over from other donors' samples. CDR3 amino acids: CASSLQGSRTDTQYF. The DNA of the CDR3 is TGTGCCAGCAGTCTACAGGGATCGAGAACAGATACGCAGTATTTT.